This T cell receptor beta chain originates from a study of graft-versus-host responses after intestinal transplantation. Clones were sequenced by immunoSEQ multiplex PCR, and TCRdb holds only the in-frame ones, with some missing. The data show tens of thousands of clones, with 91% seen just once and less than 0.1% held by the top ten. As regards this clone: Its antigen is unknown.

Trimming stripped 2 bases from V and 0 bases from J, with 8 bases between. CDR3 size: 16 residues. Germline V gene lookup returns CDR1 KGHSH and CDR2 LQKENI. The sample was unstimulated CD4+ T cells sorted from spleen or lymph node cells, taken before intestinal transplant. The V call is TRBV18, the J call TRBJ2-6, with D maybe TRBD1 (5 bases). This TCR came from a human donor who received an intestinal transplant. DNA of the CDR3: TGTGCCAGCTCACCAGACAGCATCTCTGGGGCCAACGTCCTGACTTTC. Translation gives CASSPDSISGANVLTF.